These 28 T cell receptor beta chains originate from one sample sequenced in a study of Graves' ophthalmopathy and Graves' hyperthyroidism. CDR3 regions of TCR beta were amplified from RNA transcripts. Second-round multiplex PCR followed a first-round RT-PCR using HTBI primers. TCRdb itself ran the multiplex PCR reads through MiXCR, one entry per CDR3 protein. Here the sample spans fewer than 600,000 distinct CDR3 sequences, about an eighth being singletons. The sequenced sample consisted of blood. The receptors shown here come from a woman between 25 and 40 years old with Graves' ophthalmopathy.

This clonotype has at least ten counts. The chain links TRBV20-1 to TRBJ1-5; D gene uncertain. V lost 5 bases, J lost 0 bases, and 8 bases lay in between. Germline CDR1 is DFQATT and CDR2 is SNEGSKA (reference sequence). This CDR3 is 13 amino acids long. CDR3 nucleotide sequence: TGCAGTGCTCGGGGTTATAGCAATCAGCCCCAGCATTTT. It encodes CSARGYSNQPQHF.

This chain links TRBV12-3 or TRBV12-4 with TRBJ2-7; weak D call: TRBD1 (6 bases). This CDR3 comprises 14 residues. The V end lost 6 bases, the J end lost 5 bases, and 17 bases lay between the germline ends. DNA of the CDR3: TGTGCCAGCAGCTCCCCGGGACACCGGGACGAGCAGTACTTC. It codes for CASSSPGHRDEQYF.

Comments on this clonotype: It may be a read error: a sequence one base away is much more abundant. The CDR3 ends on some other residue instead of the conserved phenylalanine or tryptophan, so this is likely a read error. The chain joins TRBV29-1 to TRBJ1-1; TRBD1 agrees at 7 bases. The V gene end was trimmed by 4 bases and the J gene end by 6 bases; junction bases not matched to a gene: 11. CDR3 length equals 14 residues. CDR1 and CDR2 (germline): SQVTM, ANQGSEA. The CDR3 sequence is CSVAGPGGTPEAFV. The CDR3 DNA reads TGCAGCGTTGCTGGCCCAGGGGGGACTCCTGAAGCTTTCGTT.

This clonotype was recorded at least ten times. The rearrangement joins TRBV24-1 to TRBJ1-2; 7 bases agree with TRBD1. CDR1 is KGHDR, CDR2 SFDVKD, per germline. This CDR3 contains 14 residues. V shed 4 bases and J 3 bases; nucleotides not matched to a gene: 4. This chain's CDR3 is CATSESTGDYGYTF. The CDR3 bases are TGTGCCACCAGTGAATCTACAGGGGACTATGGCTACACCTTC.

This clonotype was seen ten or more times. V usage is TRBV28 and J usage is TRBJ1-2; 10 bases map to TRBD1. The CDR3 runs 18 residues. The V gene's germline CDR1 is MDHEN and CDR2 SYDVKM. Unmatched junction bases numbered 12, after V lost 4 bases and J lost 1 base. CDR3 in DNA: TGTGCCAGCAGTTCCACGCACCCCGGGGACAGGGGTAACTATGGCTACACCTTC. It yields the protein CASSSTHPGDRGNYGYTF.

This clonotype was recorded many times. CDR3 residues: CASSGSIRETQYF. CDR3 DNA: TGCGCCAGCAGCGGTTCTATTAGGGAGACCCAGTACTTC. This rearrangement joins TRBV5-1 to TRBJ2-5; no reliable D call. CDR3 length: 13 amino acids. The germline gives CDR1 SGHRS, CDR2 YFSETQ. The V and J ends lost 4 bases and 5 bases respectively, with 12 bases between them. Full variable domain (remainder filled in from reference TRBV5-1 and TRBJ2-5): KAGVTQTPRYLIKTRGQQVTLSCSPISGHRSVSWYQQTPGQGLQFLFEYFSETQRNKGNFPGRFSGRQFSNSRSEMNVSTLELGDSALYLCASSGSIRETQYFGPGTRLLVL.

This clonotype was recorded at least ten times. V and J are TRBV5-1 and TRBJ1-1, with 10 bases identical to TRBD1. The CDR3 loop spans 14 amino acids. CDR1 SGHRS and CDR2 YFSETQ come from the germline V gene. V lost 4 bases, J lost 3 bases, and 3 bases stayed unmatched. The CDR3 region has the DNA TGCGCCAGCAGCGGACAGGGGGTGGACACTGAAGCTTTCTTT. Residues: CASSGQGVDTEAFF.

In this sample, this clonotype turned up many times. This chain uses TRBV6-1 with TRBJ2-7, with 12 bases matching TRBD2. The junction had 3 bases not matched to a gene; V was cut back by 6 bases and J by 6 bases. Germline V gene sequence: CDR1 MNHNS, CDR2 SASEGT. The CDR3 contains 13 residues. CDR3 in amino acids: CASRWTSGTEQYF. The DNA for the CDR3 is TGTGCCAGCAGATGGACTAGCGGGACCGAGCAGTACTTC.

This clonotype was picked up many times. The chain recombines TRBV12-5 with TRBJ2-2, with 7 bases fitting TRBD1. V dropped 0 bases and J dropped 2; count of bases not matched to a gene: 9. The CDR3 is 18 residues long. In germline, CDR1 is LGHNT, CDR2 FRNRAP. The chain's CDR3 is CASGLVLTGQQNTGELFF. For the CDR3, the DNA is TGTGCTAGTGGTTTGGTACTTACGGGACAGCAAAACACCGGGGAGCTGTTTTTT.

This clonotype was seen repeatedly, ten times or more. V is TRBV12-3 or TRBV12-4 and J is TRBJ1-2; 9 nucleotides line up with TRBD1. The CDR3 has 15 amino acids. With 3 bases clipped from V and 4 bases from J, the junction kept 6 bases outside the gene matches. CDR3 sequence reads: CASSLKQGAGYGYTF. The CDR3, as DNA: TGTGCCAGCAGTTTGAAACAGGGGGCCGGCTATGGCTACACCTTC.

This clonotype was picked up a small number of times. The rearrangement links TRBV10-3 to TRBJ2-7; the match to TRBD2 covers 8 bases. The length of the CDR3 is 14 residues. Per germline, CDR1 ENHRY and CDR2 SYGVKD. J was trimmed by 5 bases and V by 2 bases; bases with no gene match: 5. The DNA for the CDR3 is TGTGCCATCAGTGAGGTAGCGGGAAGGGACGAGCAGTACTTC. It encodes CAISEVAGRDEQYF.

This clonotype was seen a few times. The chain employs TRBV30 and TRBJ2-7; D is ambiguous. V lost 0 bases, J lost 0 bases, and 6 bases lay in between. In germline, CDR1 is GTSNPN, CDR2 SVGIG (reference sequence). This CDR3 is 13 amino acids long. CDR3 nucleotide sequence: TGTGCCTGGAGTGTACGCTTCTCCTACGAGCAGTACTTC. Its protein is CAWSVRFSYEQYF.

This clonotype appeared many times. The chain couples TRBV18 to TRBJ1-3, with no clear D. The germline CDR1 and CDR2 sequences are KGHSH and LQKENI. V lost 3 bases and J 2 bases, leaving 11 bases between the germline ends. The CDR3 contains 15 residues. CDR3 amino acids: CASSPNMEAGNTIYF. As DNA, the CDR3 is TGTGCCAGCTCACCGAATATGGAGGCTGGAAACACCATATATTTT.

This clonotype was detected only once. V usage is TRBV6-1 and J usage is TRBJ2-5; TRBD1 or TRBD2 may be the D gene (5 bases each). The CDR3 totals 13 residues. V lost 7 bases to trimming and J lost 5 bases, with 14 bases between them. The germline CDR1 and CDR2 sequences are MNHNS and SASEGT. The DNA for the CDR3 is TGTGCCAGCACCCCACAAGAGGGGGAGACCCAGTACTTC. This encodes CASTPQEGETQYF.

This clonotype was seen more than once but under ten times. The genes are TRBV12-3 or TRBV12-4 and TRBJ2-2; 7 bases line up with TRBD2. After removal of 3 bases from V and 1 base from J, the junction contained 5 bases not matched to a gene. The CDR3 has 16 amino acids. CDR3: CASSLLASGNTGELFF. The CDR3 DNA sequence: TGTGCCAGCAGTTTGCTGGCTAGCGGGAACACCGGGGAGCTGTTTTTT.

This clonotype was counted at least ten times. The rearrangement joins TRBV28 to TRBJ2-5; TRBD2 aligns across 8 bases. The CDR3 runs 14 residues. With V trimmed by 6 bases and J by 0 bases, 3 bases remained unmatched. CDR1 is MDHEN and CDR2 is SYDVKM in the germline V gene. For the CDR3, the DNA is TGTGCCAGCAGATATAGCGGGGACCAAGAGACCCAGTACTTC. It encodes CASRYSGDQETQYF.

Comment on this clonotype: With a much larger clone just one base away, this may be a read error. This sequence joins TRBV25-1 and TRBJ1-6; no clear D. CDR3 length: 13 amino acids. V was shortened by 1 base and J by 8 bases, with 6 bases between the two germline ends. Germline CDR1 and CDR2: MGHDK and SYGVNS. This CDR3 reads CASSEWVDSPLHF. As DNA, the CDR3 is TGTGCCAGCAGTGAATGGGTCGATTCACCCCTCCACTTT.

This clonotype was picked up many times. V gene TRBV11-2 combines with J gene TRBJ2-2; weak D call: TRBD1 (5 bases). CDR1 is SGHAT and CDR2 is FQNNGV in the germline V gene. The CDR3 covers 16 residues. The germline V and J ends were trimmed by 4 bases and 5 bases, with 17 bases remaining between them. The CDR3 protein is CASSSQGSLITGELFF. The CDR3 DNA reads as TGTGCCAGCAGCTCGCAGGGATCCTTAATAACCGGGGAGCTGTTTTTT.

The rearrangement links TRBV27 to TRBJ1-5; no clear D. This CDR3 contains 14 residues. V was trimmed by 4 bases and J by 0 bases, leaving 7 bases between them. CDR1 and CDR2 (germline): MNHEY, SMNVEV (reference sequence). The CDR3 loop reads CASSYIGSNQPQHF. For the CDR3, the DNA is TGTGCCAGCAGTTATATAGGTAGCAATCAGCCCCAGCATTTT.

This clonotype occurred many times. This rearrangement joins TRBV20-1 to TRBJ1-1; 10 positions match TRBD1. The CDR3 is 13 amino acids. V was pared by 6 bases and J by 10 bases, with 11 bases of the junction left unmatched. Per germline, CDR1 DFQATT and CDR2 SNEGSKA (reference sequence). Written as DNA, the CDR3 is TGCAGTGCCCTGAGACAGGGGGCGATGGGAGCTTTCTTT. Its protein product is CSALRQGAMGAFF.

This clonotype was picked up many times. The chain joins TRBV6-5 to TRBJ2-7; 7 bases match TRBD1. Germline V gene data show CDR1 as MNHEY and CDR2 as SVGAGI. The CDR3 has 16 amino acids. V was pared by 2 bases and J by 3 bases, with 10 bases of the junction left unmatched. The CDR3 DNA sequence: TGTGCCAGCAGTTACATCGAGGGACGGGACAGCTACGAGCAGTACTTC. Amino acid sequence: CASSYIEGRDSYEQYF.

This clonotype was observed many times. The chain combines TRBV9 with TRBJ1-1; D remains ambiguous. V dropped 0 bases and J dropped 1 base, with 4 bases sitting between them. CDR3 length: 13 amino acids. Germline CDR1 is SGDLS and CDR2 is YYNGEE. Here the CDR3 reads CASSVGANTEAFF. The CDR3 bases are TGTGCCAGCAGCGTAGGGGCGAACACTGAAGCTTTCTTT.

Ten or more counts support this clonotype. This chain links TRBV10-3 with TRBJ2-2; D unclear. The CDR3 loop spans 13 amino acids. CDR1 ENHRY and CDR2 SYGVKD come from the germline V gene. Trimming took 10 bases from V and 4 from J, leaving 13 bases between them. The CDR3 region is CANPTTITGELFF. The CDR3 region has the DNA TGTGCCAACCCGACGACAATCACCGGGGAGCTGTTTTTT.

This clonotype was counted many times. The gene calls are TRBV7-9 and TRBJ1-5; D ambiguous. Germline CDR1 and CDR2: SEHNR and FQNEAQ (reference sequence). Trimming left V 1 base short and J 1 base short, with 11 bases between. This CDR3 is 16 amino acids long. CDR3 amino acids: CASSLGPLGSNQPQHF. Written as DNA, the CDR3 is TGTGCCAGCAGCTTAGGACCTCTGGGAAGCAATCAGCCCCAGCATTTT.

This clonotype appeared many times. V and J are TRBV6-1 and TRBJ2-7; D is uncertain. Germline CDR1 MNHNS, CDR2 SASEGT. The V end lost 0 bases, the J end lost 3 bases, and 9 bases lay between the germline ends. The CDR3 is 14 amino acids. CDR3 sequence: CASSEAGLYYEQYF. The CDR3 DNA is TGTGCCAGCAGTGAAGCGGGTCTCTACTACGAGCAGTACTTC.

The V gene is TRBV4-1, the J gene TRBJ1-1, with D perhaps TRBD1 (5 bases). Germline values: CDR1 MGHRA, CDR2 YSYEKL. The CDR3 covers 15 residues. The V and J ends lost 2 bases and 1 base respectively, with 11 bases between them. The CDR3 protein is CASSQWTRTNTEAFF. In nucleotides, the CDR3 is TGCGCCAGCAGCCAATGGACACGGACGAACACTGAAGCTTTCTTT.

This clonotype was observed at least ten times. This CDR3 is CATSRDSGNTIYF. In nucleotides, the CDR3 is TGTGCCACCAGCAGAGATTCTGGAAACACCATATATTTT. This sequence joins TRBV15 and TRBJ1-3; D remains unclear. Trimming removed 0 bases from V and 1 base from J, with 1 base in between. The CDR3 runs 13 residues. Germline CDR1 LNHNV, CDR2 YYDKDF (reference sequence).

About this clonotype itself: Because the CDR3 is missing its conserved closing phenylalanine or tryptophan, this is likely a read error. The chain combines TRBV2 with TRBJ1-3; D unresolved. The CDR3 totals 15 residues. The germline V gene has CDR1 SNHLY and CDR2 FYNNEI. Between the trimmed V and J ends, which lost 6 bases and 3 bases, there was a span of 15 bases. DNA of the CDR3: TGTGCCAGCAGGCCCAGGCGGGTAATTGGAAACACCATATATTTG. Amino acid sequence: CASRPRRVIGNTIYL.